This TCR beta chain came from a study of cytomegalovirus exposure and HLA in healthy donors. Study-level findings and limits: Most TCR sequences were uncommon, yet certain public TCRs appeared in many donors. Published work reported that the classifier diagnosed cytomegalovirus status with high specificity and sensitivity.

CDR1 is SGDLS and CDR2 is YYNGEE in the germline V gene. The CDR3 totals 14 residues. V was trimmed by 4 bases and J by 5 bases, leaving 15 bases between them. A word on this clone: Its antigen is not identified.

In the PCR, 60 Vbeta and 13 Jbeta primers were used. Sequenced by immunoSEQ multiplex PCR; TCRdb stores in-frame clones only, minus some. This sample has 200,000 to 250,000 clones; over 80% occur once, and the top ten carry roughly 0.7%. The clonotype was recovered from a boy aged 2 to 10 in good health and CMV-seronegative. Material: PBMCs. The rearrangement uses TRBV9 and TRBJ1-2, with D tentatively TRBD1 (6 bases). CDR3 sequence (DNA): TGTGCCAGCAGCCCCGAGCAGGGGAAGTATGGCTACACCTTC. The encoded protein is CASSPEQGKYGYTF.